The 29 T cell receptor beta chains presented below share a single source sample, sequenced in a study of T cell responses to AZD1222 COVID-19 vaccine. Profiled with immunoSEQ multiplex PCR; TCRdb holds only in-frame clones, not every one. The repertoire consists of about 90,000 clones, with under 95% occurring once and the leading ten covering around 5.5%. The material was peripheral blood, obtained on day 0 of MenACWY control vaccination. These receptors all stem from an adult in good health.

This chain joins TRBV5-1 and TRBJ2-7; a weak D match, TRBD2 (5 bases). This CDR3 has 12 residues. Trimming removed 4 bases from V and 4 bases from J, with 9 bases in between. Germline V gives CDR1 SGHRS, CDR2 YFSETQ. The CDR3 coding sequence is TGCGCCAGCAGCCTGGGCGGGTACGAGCAGTACTTC. Protein product: CASSLGGYEQYF.

A word on this clone: The germline gene is not matched at one end of the junction; a read error may be the cause. The V gene is TRBV7-7, the J gene TRBJ2-2; D possibly matches TRBD1 or TRBD2 (5 bases each). The CDR3 sequence is 17 residues long. CDR1 SSHAT and CDR2 FNYEAQ come from the germline V gene (reference sequence). CDR3 sequence (DNA): TGTGCTAGCAGCTCATCGTCGGGGCTAGCTAACACCGGGGAGCTGTTTTTT. As protein: CASSSSSGLANTGELFF.

The J gene is TRBJ2-1, the V gene TRBV19; D may match TRBD1 or TRBD2 (6 bases each). V was cut by 3 bases and J by 8 bases, with 14 bases left in between. The CDR3 runs 14 residues. Germline lookup yields CDR1 LNHDA and CDR2 SQIVND (reference sequence). This CDR3 reads CASSIGSGGHEQFF. The DNA of the CDR3 is TGTGCCAGTAGTATCGGGTCCGGGGGCCATGAGCAGTTCTTC.

J is TRBJ1-2 and V is TRBV4-3; TRBD1 matches 11 bases. The CDR3 loop spans 16 amino acids. CDR1 is LGHNA and CDR2 is YSLEER in the germline V gene. The V gene end was trimmed by 1 base and the J gene end by 4 bases; junction bases not matched to a gene: 5. CDR3 bases: TGCGCCAGCAGCCAAGTAACCGGGACAGGGGGCTATGGCTACACCTTC. It codes for CASSQVTGTGGYGYTF.

This clone was observed once. The rearrangement joins TRBV7-3 to TRBJ2-1; 9 nucleotides line up with TRBD1. Trimming cost V 1 base and J 6 bases; bases outside gene matches: 4. Per germline, CDR1 SGHTA and CDR2 FQGTGA. This CDR3 region has 15 residues. The CDR3 reads CASSLKQGAVNEQFF. Written as DNA, the CDR3 is TGTGCCAGCAGCTTAAAACAGGGGGCTGTCAATGAGCAGTTCTTC.

V usage is TRBV18 and J usage is TRBJ2-1, with no clear D. Per germline, CDR1 KGHSH and CDR2 LQKENI. CDR3 length: 13 amino acids. V was shortened by 2 bases and J by 8 bases, with 10 bases between the two germline ends. CDR3 protein: CASSPAQRDEQFF. The CDR3 bases are TGTGCCAGCTCACCAGCTCAGCGCGATGAGCAGTTCTTC.

The chain links TRBV15 to TRBJ2-1; D gene ambiguous. Trimming removed 0 bases at V and 8 bases at J, with 17 bases between. This CDR3 region has 16 residues. Looked up from germline, CDR1 is LNHNV and CDR2 is YYDKDF (reference sequence). The CDR3 DNA reads TGTGCCACCAGCAGAGATAAGGCTAGTGTAGGCGATGAGCAGTTCTTC. It encodes CATSRDKASVGDEQFF.

This chain links TRBV18 with TRBJ2-1; TRBD2 aligns across 9 bases. V shed 2 bases, J shed 7 bases, and the junction held 12 bases outside the gene matches. The CDR3 contains 17 residues. Germline CDR1 is KGHSH and CDR2 is LQKENI. This CDR3 reads CASSPIRWTSVFNEQFF. In DNA form, the CDR3 reads TGTGCCAGCTCACCAATTCGGTGGACTAGCGTATTTAATGAGCAGTTCTTC.

The chain employs TRBV6-4 and TRBJ1-2, with 8 bases matching TRBD1. V lost 6 bases and J lost 4; bases outside the gene matches: 10. Germline CDR1 reads MRHNA; CDR2 reads SNTAGT. There are 15 residues in the CDR3. The CDR3 is CASRHQGAIGYGYTF. In nucleotides, the CDR3 is TGTGCCAGCAGACACCAGGGGGCGATTGGCTATGGCTACACCTTC.

This clone was recorded a few times. The genes are TRBV28 and TRBJ1-4; TRBD1 agrees at 9 bases. Germline trimming cut 7 bases from V and 8 bases from J; bases unmatched to any gene: 8. The germline CDR1 and CDR2 sequences are MDHEN and SYDVKM. The length of the CDR3 is 14 residues. The CDR3 region is CASTPWDRAEKLFF. The CDR3 nucleotides read TGTGCCAGCACCCCTTGGGACAGGGCCGAAAAACTGTTTTTT. Drawing the rest from reference TRBV28 and TRBJ1-4, the complete variable domain is DVKVTQSSRYLVKRTGEKVFLECVQDMDHENMFWYRQDPGLGLRLIYFSYDVKMKEKGDIPEGYSVSREKKERFSLILESASTNQTSMYLCASTPWDRAEKLFFGSGTQLSVL.

This sequence joins TRBV4-1 and TRBJ1-2; D is uncertain. Looked up from germline, CDR1 is MGHRA and CDR2 is YSYEKL. Trimming took 3 bases from V and 3 from J, leaving 17 bases between them. The CDR3 has 16 residues. CDR3 region: CASSQDPIRVDYGYTF. The CDR3 DNA is TGCGCCAGCAGCCAGGATCCGATAAGGGTAGACTATGGCTACACCTTC.

The V gene is TRBV11-2, the J gene TRBJ1-1; D ambiguous. The CDR3 totals 13 residues. V was pared by 0 bases and J by 2 bases, with 4 bases between. Germline V gene sequence: CDR1 SGHAT, CDR2 FQNNGV. DNA of the CDR3: TGTGCCAGCAGCTTAGACGGTAACACTGAAGCTTTCTTT. Translation: CASSLDGNTEAFF. Drawing the rest from reference TRBV11-2 and TRBJ1-1, the complete variable domain is EAGVAQSPRYKIIEKRQSVAFWCNPISGHATLYWYQQILGQGPKLLIQFQNNGVVDDSQLPKDRFSAERLKGVDSTLKIQPAKLEDSAVYLCASSLDGNTEAFFGQGTRLTVV.

The V gene is TRBV6-5, the J gene TRBJ1-5; D call uncertain. The CDR3 length is 15 residues. Trimming left V 0 bases short and J 5 bases short, with 11 bases between. The germline CDR1 and CDR2 sequences are MNHEY and SVGAGI. The CDR3 nucleotides are TGTGCCAGCAGTTACTCGGCGGCTGGGGATCAGCCCCAGCATTTT. Amino acids: CASSYSAAGDQPQHF.

The chain uses TRBV19 and TRBJ2-2; D unclear. Germline CDR1 is LNHDA and CDR2 is SQIVND (reference sequence). The CDR3 consists of 12 residues. Trimming removed 3 bases from V and 5 bases from J, with 4 bases in between. In nucleotides, the CDR3 is TGTGCCAGTAGTATTCCAACCGGGGAGCTGTTTTTT. Translated, it gives CASSIPTGELFF.

V and J are TRBV6-6 and TRBJ1-2, with TRBD1 matching over 7 bases. Germline V CDR1 and CDR2: MNHNY, SVGAGI (reference sequence). After removal of 6 bases from V and 2 bases from J, the junction contained 15 bases not matched to a gene. The CDR3 has 17 residues. The CDR3 is CASSRGQASPYNYGYTF. The DNA for the CDR3 is TGTGCCAGCAGCCGAGGACAGGCTTCCCCATACAACTATGGCTACACCTTC.

The table lists this clone with a count of one. V and J are TRBV27 and TRBJ2-3, with 7 bases fitting TRBD1. The germline gives CDR1 MNHEY, CDR2 SMNVEV (reference sequence). The CDR3 extends over 16 amino acids. The trim removed 6 bases at V and 6 bases at J, leaving 15 bases unmatched. CDR3 in amino acids: CASRHRGSAFRDTQYF. The CDR3 coding sequence is TGTGCCAGCAGGCACAGGGGTTCGGCGTTCAGGGATACGCAGTATTTT.

The chain has TRBV19 and TRBJ1-4, with D unresolved. CDR3 length: 13 amino acids. Per the germline V gene, CDR1 is LNHDA and CDR2 is SQIVND (reference sequence). V was trimmed by 6 bases and J by 3 bases, leaving 8 bases between them. CDR3 DNA: TGTGCCAGTAGGAGGGATCCTAATGAAAAACTGTTTTTT. It codes for CASRRDPNEKLFF.

The V and J genes are TRBV5-1 and TRBJ2-1; 8 bases match TRBD2. CDR1 is SGHRS and CDR2 is YFSETQ in the germline V gene. The CDR3 consists of 15 residues. Unmatched junction bases numbered 5, after V lost 1 base and J lost 5 bases. Written as DNA, the CDR3 is TGCGCCAGCAGCTTGTCCAGCGGGAGCCACAATGAGCAGTTCTTC. As protein: CASSLSSGSHNEQFF. Full variable domain (rest looked up from reference TRBV5-1 and TRBJ2-1): KAGVTQTPRYLIKTRGQQVTLSCSPISGHRSVSWYQQTPGQGLQFLFEYFSETQRNKGNFPGRFSGRQFSNSRSEMNVSTLELGDSALYLCASSLSSGSHNEQFFGPGTRLTVL.

This clone has only a few counts. This CDR3 is CASSLQGARNEKLFF. The CDR3 region has the DNA TGTGCCAGCAGTTTACAGGGGGCGCGTAATGAAAAACTGTTTTTT. The chain employs TRBV2 and TRBJ1-4, with 9 bases lining up with TRBD1. Looked up from germline, CDR1 is SNHLY and CDR2 is FYNNEI. J was trimmed by 4 bases and V by 5 bases; bases with no gene match: 5. The length of the CDR3 is 15 residues.

The CDR3 DNA sequence: TGTGCCAGCTCACTGACAGGGGTATCAGGTGGCTACACCTTC. As protein: CASSLTGVSGGYTF. V is TRBV18 and J is TRBJ1-2, with TRBD1 matching over 8 bases. This CDR3 contains 14 residues. The germline CDR1 and CDR2 sequences are KGHSH and LQKENI. V lost 4 bases and J lost 7; bases outside the gene matches: 8.

The rearrangement uses TRBV6-1 and TRBJ2-3, with TRBD2 matching 9 bases. CDR3 length: 14 residues. CDR1 MNHNS and CDR2 SASEGT come from the germline V gene. The junction had 3 bases not matched to a gene; V was cut back by 3 bases and J by 5 bases. CDR3 DNA: TGTGCCAGCAGTGACGGTAGCGGGGGAGATACGCAGTATTTT. Its protein product is CASSDGSGGDTQYF.

The V call is TRBV6-1, the J call TRBJ1-2, with no clear D. The CDR3 runs 12 residues. Trimming stripped 3 bases from V and 10 bases from J, with 12 bases between. From germline, CDR1 is MNHNS and CDR2 SASEGT. CDR3 amino acids: CASSDRTLYYTF. The CDR3 coding sequence is TGTGCCAGCAGTGACAGGACTCTATACTACACCTTC.

This clone was detected once. The V call is TRBV10-1, the J call TRBJ2-7, with 8 bases aligning to TRBD1. The CDR3 is 13 amino acids. Germline V CDR1 and CDR2: WNHNN, SYGVQD (reference sequence). The J segment lost 3 bases and the V segment lost 5 bases, leaving 3 bases of the junction unmatched. CDR3 loop: CASSRTGFYEQYF. For the CDR3, the DNA is TGCGCCAGCAGTAGGACAGGGTTCTACGAGCAGTACTTC.

The CDR3 nucleotides are TGTGCCAGCAGTTTAAGTCAGGGGGGGTCGGAGACCCAGTACTTC. Protein: CASSLSQGGSETQYF. V gene TRBV28 combines with J gene TRBJ2-5; D possibly uses TRBD1 or TRBD2 (7 bases each). Germline V gives CDR1 MDHEN, CDR2 SYDVKM. This CDR3 is built from 15 residues. V was pared by 2 bases and J by 5 bases, with 15 bases between.

This chain joins TRBV5-4 and TRBJ2-5, with D hard to call. V dropped 4 bases and J dropped 0 bases, with 4 bases sitting between them. CDR1 and CDR2 (germline): SGHNT, YYREEE (reference sequence). The CDR3 contains 12 residues. DNA for the CDR3: TGTGCCAGCAGCCCGTACCAAGAGACCCAGTACTTC. Encoded protein: CASSPYQETQYF.

The rearrangement uses TRBV19 and TRBJ2-7; D could derive from TRBD1 or TRBD2 (5 bases each). The CDR3 totals 15 residues. V lost 6 bases to trimming and J lost 9 bases, with 24 bases between them. Germline V lookup: CDR1 LNHDA, CDR2 SQIVND (reference sequence). The CDR3, as DNA: TGTGCCAGTAGCTCCATATCAAGGGCAGGGACGGCGCAGTACTTC. Amino acids: CASSSISRAGTAQYF.

This chain joins TRBV6-5 and TRBJ1-1; tentatively, D is TRBD1 (6 bases). The germline V and J ends were trimmed by 6 bases and 0 bases, with 14 bases remaining between them. The CDR3 loop spans 15 amino acids. Germline assignment: CDR1 MNHEY and CDR2 SVGAGI. The CDR3 protein is CASRVWGRVNTEAFF. In DNA form, the CDR3 reads TGTGCCAGCAGGGTATGGGGGCGGGTGAACACTGAAGCTTTCTTT.

J is TRBJ1-2 and V is TRBV9; weak D call: TRBD1 (6 bases). Germline-derived CDR1 and CDR2 are SGDLS and YYNGEE. This CDR3 has 15 residues. V lost 3 bases and J lost 3, with 15 bases in between. CDR3 coding DNA: TGTGCCAGCAGCGCGGGGGGCACAGGGCACTATGGCTACACCTTC. As protein: CASSAGGTGHYGYTF.

V usage is TRBV15 and J usage is TRBJ1-6, with D tentatively TRBD1 (6 bases). CDR1 and CDR2 from the germline V gene are LNHNV and YYDKDF (reference sequence). This CDR3 spans 15 amino acids. The V gene lost 0 bases and the J gene lost 10 bases, with 13 bases spanning the gap. CDR3 nucleotides: TGTGCCACCAGCAGAGATGCCCCCGGGACATCACCCCTCCACTTT. Protein: CATSRDAPGTSPLHF.